These T cell receptor beta chains were read from a single sample in a study of tumor-infiltrating lymphocytes in primary liver carcinoma. TCRdb re-called the multiplex PCR reads through MiXCR, storing one row per CDR3 protein. The sample consists of about 200,000 distinct CDR3 sequences, 65% of them appearing once. What was sequenced was peripheral blood. These receptors originate from a woman aged 55-69 years with primary liver carcinoma and hepatitis B virus infection. CDR3s include the opening cysteine and the closing phenylalanine or tryptophan.

>TRBV5-5|16
CASNQGQDLRKNIQYF
>TRBV11-2|15
CASSLIVSGRNTQYF
>TRBV28|14
CASLRDGSSYEQYF
>TRBV7-3|13
CASSLQARSEQFF
>TRBV11-3|14
CASSLGGNTGELFF
>TRBV12-3/TRBV12-4|15
CASRTSGSGAYEQYF
>TRBV28|13
CASTRTSSYEQYF
>TRBV2|12
CASSDAGLVLYF
>TRBV6-1|14
CASSEGGPGNTIYF
>TRBV11-2|13
CASSWESNRHQHF
>TRBV11-2|15
CVSSSQGEGNEKLFF
>TRBV4-1|16
CASSQAPGTGSTEAFF
>TRBV5-1|12
CASSFRAGAPFF
>TRBV11-2|13
CAGSLSMGDKQYF
>TRBV12-3/TRBV12-4|17
CASTAGGPSTHTEELFF
>TRBV6-6|16
CASSSRFGTSGYEQYF
>TRBV7-8|16
CANSLDSAGAYNEQFF
>TRBV6-1|16
CASSVDRFAANEKLFF
>TRBV11-2|14
CASSLAPFTDTQYF
>TRBV11-1|15
CASSRLVELLETQYF
>TRBV19|14
CASSTRDDTGELFF
>TRBV6-1|16
CASSESPDRVGTEAFF
>TRBV7-9|14
CASSSDRNAYEQYF
>TRBV12-5|16
CAGGQGQGAPGNKQFF
>TRBV6-1|15
CASSETALSTDTQYF
>TRBV11-2|13
CANSLGQIYEQYF